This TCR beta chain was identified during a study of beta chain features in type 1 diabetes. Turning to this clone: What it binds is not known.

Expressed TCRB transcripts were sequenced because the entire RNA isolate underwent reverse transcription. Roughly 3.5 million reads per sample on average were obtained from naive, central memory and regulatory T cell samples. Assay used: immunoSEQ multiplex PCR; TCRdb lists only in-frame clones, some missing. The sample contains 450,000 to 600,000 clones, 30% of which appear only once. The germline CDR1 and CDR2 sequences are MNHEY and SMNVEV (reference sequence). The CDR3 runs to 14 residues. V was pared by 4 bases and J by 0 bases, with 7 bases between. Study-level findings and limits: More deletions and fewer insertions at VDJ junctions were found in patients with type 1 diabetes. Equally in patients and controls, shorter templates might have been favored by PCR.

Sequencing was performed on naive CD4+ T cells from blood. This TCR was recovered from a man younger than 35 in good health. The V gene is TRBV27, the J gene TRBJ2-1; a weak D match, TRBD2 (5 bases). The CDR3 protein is CASSSSGSYNEQFF. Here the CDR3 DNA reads TGTGCCAGCAGTTCAAGCGGCTCCTACAATGAGCAGTTCTTC.